This TCR beta chain was sequenced in a study of T cell responses to AZD1222 COVID-19 vaccine. Overall study results and limits: Clonal diversity was possibly underestimated; the donors were predominantly white British and more often female. There were vaccine-associated CD4 TCRs across spike, dominant at 160-218 and 743-854.

As concerns this clone: Its antigen remains unknown.

Sequenced by immunoSEQ multiplex PCR; TCRdb stores in-frame clones only, minus some. The table has around 140,000 clones, roughly nine tenths seen once. Trimming removed 2 bases from V and 0 bases from J; junction bases left unmatched: 2. There are 15 residues in the CDR3. Germline lookup yields CDR1 SGHAT and CDR2 FQNNGV. The chain joins TRBV11-2 to TRBJ1-1; 8 nucleotides line up with TRBD1. The clonotype was recovered from an adult in good health. The source material was peripheral blood, sampled on day 0 of AZD1222 vaccination. CDR3 in amino acids: CASSLQGAMNTEAFF. CDR3 nucleotide sequence: TGTGCCAGCAGCTTACAGGGGGCCATGAACACTGAAGCTTTCTTT.